What follows is one T cell receptor beta chain and its context. The data are from a study of shared clonotypes between healthy human individuals. The protocol was immunoSEQ multiplex PCR, while the TCRdb copy is restricted to in-frame clones and leaves out a portion. Of around 2.5 million clones listed, under 95% were seen once; the top ten hold approximately 0.36%. The V segment lost 6 bases and the J segment 5 bases; nucleotides outside the gene matches: 18. The length of the CDR3 is 18 residues. CDR1 is MNHEY and CDR2 is SMNVEV in the germline V gene (reference sequence). This sequence originates from a man between 18 and 35 years old in good health. Some clones in this sample may be carry-over from other donors' samples. Sequencing input: naive CD4+ T cells from PBMCs. The subset is: CD45RA+ positively selected. The rearrangement uses TRBV27 and TRBJ2-3, with 9 bases lining up with TRBD1. CDR3 DNA sequence: TGTGCCAGCAGCCTACTATCCGGGACAGGGATTAGTATAGATACGCAGTATTTT. This translates into CASSLLSGTGISIDTQYF.